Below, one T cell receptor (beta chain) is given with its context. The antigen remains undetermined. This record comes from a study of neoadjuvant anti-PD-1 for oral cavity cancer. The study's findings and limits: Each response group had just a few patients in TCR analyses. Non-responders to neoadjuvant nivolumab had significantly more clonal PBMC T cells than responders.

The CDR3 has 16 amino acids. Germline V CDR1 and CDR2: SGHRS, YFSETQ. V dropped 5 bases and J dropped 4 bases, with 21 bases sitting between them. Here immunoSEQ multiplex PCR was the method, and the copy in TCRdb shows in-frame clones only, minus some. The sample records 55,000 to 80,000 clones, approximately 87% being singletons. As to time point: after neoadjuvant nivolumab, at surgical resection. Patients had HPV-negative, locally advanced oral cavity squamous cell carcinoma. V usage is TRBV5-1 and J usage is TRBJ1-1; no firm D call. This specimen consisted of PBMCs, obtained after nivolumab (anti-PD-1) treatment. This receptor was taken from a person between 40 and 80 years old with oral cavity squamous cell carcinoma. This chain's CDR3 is CASRDMALPPLTEAFF. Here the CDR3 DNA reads TGCGCCAGCAGGGATATGGCCCTTCCCCCTCTCACTGAAGCTTTCTTT. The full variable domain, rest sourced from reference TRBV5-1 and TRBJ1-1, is KAGVTQTPRYLIKTRGQQVTLSCSPISGHRSVSWYQQTPGQGLQFLFEYFSETQRNKGNFPGRFSGRQFSNSRSEMNVSTLELGDSALYLCASRDMALPPLTEAFFGQGTRLTVV.